Sequencing of this T cell receptor beta chain was carried out in a study of blood T cells in healthy people across ages. Through a sample-barcoded 5' primer and a J-beta primer mix, a second PCR was run for roughly 7 to 12 cycles. Using its own MiXCR run on the 5' RACE reads, TCRdb lists one record per CDR3 protein. The sample lists around 1.5 million distinct CDR3 sequences; around 59% were seen once. There are 15 residues in the CDR3. The V gene's germline CDR1 is SGHDT and CDR2 YYEEEE. The TCR comes from a man aged 18 to 30 in good health. Source material: blood. This chain joins TRBV5-6 and TRBJ2-5; TRBD2 agrees at 8 bases. Matching the DNA end better, TRBJ2-7 makes the J call doubtful. The CDR3 is CASSIPTGLVNEQYF. The CDR3 coding sequence is TGTGCCAGCAGCATACCAACGGGACTAGTCAACGAGCAGTACTTC.